This T cell receptor beta chain emerged from a study of blood T cell repertoires in COVID-19. About the research overall: In each case, the material was cDNA or gDNA derived from T cells, B-cell-depleted T cells, or PBMCs.

Germline V gene data show CDR1 as MDHEN and CDR2 as SYDVKM. This CDR3 comprises 15 residues. V was pared by 6 bases and J by 0 bases, with 12 bases between. The Seattle patients joined while their infection was active and were tracked longitudinally afterward. Under the authors' procedure: Reference gene primer amplification yielded estimated nucleated cell counts. Clones were sequenced by immunoSEQ multiplex PCR, and TCRdb holds only the in-frame ones, with some missing. Clone size and the V and J calls come from that table; the DNA yielded D and trimming. The table lists approximately 70,000 clones, 80% to 95% of them singletons.

The chain combines TRBV28 with TRBJ2-4, with TRBD2 as a possible D gene (6 bases). The origin of this receptor is a man between 50 and 59 years old with COVID-19, enrolled during active disease. Input material: peripheral blood. DNA of the CDR3: TGTGCCAGCAGCCGCGGGACGGTAGCCAAAAACATTCAGTACTTC. Protein product: CASSRGTVAKNIQYF.